Each of the 32 T cell receptor beta chains below was sequenced from the same sample in a study of T cell responses to AZD1222 COVID-19 vaccine (dated by TCRdb to about 2021). The time point tag for this specimen amounts to: about 28 days (+/-7) after the second vaccine dose. Library preparation employed the immunoSEQ multiplex PCR assay. The immuneACCESS repertoire file appears here via TCRdb, limited to in-frame rearrangements. These files lack a portion of the clones; in checked studies, under half of the deficit traces to unresolved V genes, and the cause of the others is not known. This sample gives 110,000 or so clones in total; 85% to 90% of them show up just once. About 7.4% of the sample lies in the top ten. The sequences come from peripheral blood, collected 28 days after the second AZD1222 dose. The origin of the receptors is an adult who received the AZD1222 COVID-19 vaccine.

The chain has TRBV24-1 and TRBJ2-3; tentatively, D is TRBD2 (6 bases). V was pared by 4 bases and J by 5 bases, with 18 bases between. The CDR3 consists of 16 residues. Germline V gives CDR1 KGHDR, CDR2 SFDVKD. CDR3 amino acids: CATSDGGWARRDTQYF. For the CDR3, the DNA is TGTGCCACCAGTGACGGGGGTTGGGCACGTCGAGATACGCAGTATTTT.

The chain joins TRBV7-2 to TRBJ2-3; 7 bases agree with TRBD2. The germline gives CDR1 SGHTA, CDR2 FQGNSA. The CDR3 has 17 residues. J was trimmed by 5 bases and V by 1 base; bases with no gene match: 12. CDR3 residues: CASSLDGGGSFVDTQYF. DNA of the CDR3: TGTGCCAGCAGCTTAGACGGCGGCGGGAGTTTCGTAGATACGCAGTATTTT. Full variable domain (missing parts from reference TRBV7-2 and TRBJ2-3): GAGVSQSPSNKVTEKGKDVELRCDPISGHTALYWYRQSLGQGLEFLIYFQGNSAPDKSGLPSDRFSAERTGGSVSTLTIQRTQQEDSAVYLCASSLDGGGSFVDTQYFGPGTRLTVL.

The chain recombines TRBV5-1 with TRBJ2-3; D call uncertain. This CDR3 has 14 amino acids. V was pared by 6 bases and J by 2 bases, with 13 bases between. Germline values: CDR1 SGHRS, CDR2 YFSETQ. For the CDR3, the DNA is TGCGCCAGCAACATTGGTGCGAACACAGATACGCAGTATTTT. It translates to CASNIGANTDTQYF. Complete variable domain (other parts from reference TRBV5-1 and TRBJ2-3): KAGVTQTPRYLIKTRGQQVTLSCSPISGHRSVSWYQQTPGQGLQFLFEYFSETQRNKGNFPGRFSGRQFSNSRSEMNVSTLELGDSALYLCASNIGANTDTQYFGPGTRLTVL.

The CDR3 sequence is CASSVGLLGPDTQYF. The CDR3 region has the DNA TGTGCCAGCAGCGTAGGACTACTAGGTCCAGATACGCAGTATTTT. The chain joins TRBV9 to TRBJ2-3; D is possibly TRBD2 (5 bases). In germline, CDR1 is SGDLS, CDR2 YYNGEE. V was clipped by 0 bases and J by 4 bases, with 12 bases between them. CDR3 length: 15 amino acids.

The rearrangement joins TRBV27 to TRBJ1-1, with TRBD1 matching over 8 bases. In germline, CDR1 is MNHEY, CDR2 SMNVEV (reference sequence). The V segment lost 3 bases and the J segment 5 bases; nucleotides outside the gene matches: 8. The CDR3 loop spans 15 amino acids. The CDR3 region has the DNA TGTGCCAGCAGTTTGCGAGAGACAGGGGCAACTGAAGCTTTCTTT. This translates into CASSLRETGATEAFF.

The V gene is TRBV7-3, the J gene TRBJ1-4; tentative D call: TRBD1 (6 bases). The CDR3 runs to 15 residues. Trimming shortened V by 0 bases and J by 7 bases, and 12 bases separated the two germline ends. Germline V lookup: CDR1 SGHTA, CDR2 FQGTGA. The CDR3 DNA reads TGTGCCAGCAGCTTAACTGGGGGCAGGGGTGAAAAACTGTTTTTT. It translates to CASSLTGGRGEKLFF.

The CDR3 DNA reads TGTGCCAGCAGCTTAGGGTCAGGTTGGGACATTCAGTACTTC. Translation: CASSLGSGWDIQYF. This rearrangement joins TRBV7-9 to TRBJ2-4; the D is unclear. The CDR3 extends over 14 amino acids. Germline CDR1 is SEHNR and CDR2 is FQNEAQ (reference sequence). V was shortened by 1 base and J by 8 bases, with 12 bases between the two germline ends.

The V and J genes are TRBV19 and TRBJ2-2, with TRBD1 as a possible D gene (6 bases). CDR3 length: 15 residues. V was trimmed by 3 bases and J by 6 bases, leaving 14 bases between them. Germline lookup yields CDR1 LNHDA and CDR2 SQIVND (reference sequence). CDR3 nucleotides: TGTGCCAGTAGTATTAACAGGGCAAACGCCGGGGAGCTGTTTTTT. Translating gives CASSINRANAGELFF.

The chain couples TRBV7-9 to TRBJ2-7; no definite D call. Germline CDR1 SEHNR, CDR2 FQNEAQ (reference sequence). The CDR3 runs to 12 residues. Between the trimmed V and J ends, which lost 5 bases and 5 bases, there was a span of 10 bases. The CDR3 DNA sequence: TGTGCCAGCAGCCCTGATAGGAACGAGCAGTACTTC. Its translation: CASSPDRNEQYF.

A single count supports this clone. V usage is TRBV25-1 and J usage is TRBJ2-3, with D perhaps matching TRBD1 or TRBD2 (5 bases each). Between the trimmed V and J ends, which lost 5 bases and 2 bases, there was a span of 14 bases. Germline V gene lookup returns CDR1 MGHDK and CDR2 SYGVNS. The CDR3 runs to 15 residues. CDR3 DNA sequence: TGTGCCAGCAGTACCCGGGGCTGGCCCACAGATACGCAGTATTTT. It translates to CASSTRGWPTDTQYF.

This rearrangement joins TRBV18 to TRBJ1-2, with 8 nucleotides matching TRBD1. V dropped 6 bases and J dropped 0; count of bases not matched to a gene: 6. Germline CDR1 reads KGHSH; CDR2 reads LQKENI. This CDR3 is built from 15 residues. CDR3: CASSPPTGANYGYTF. The CDR3 DNA reads as TGTGCCAGCTCCCCCCCGACAGGGGCTAACTATGGCTACACCTTC. Full variable domain (missing parts from reference TRBV18 and TRBJ1-2): NAGVMQNPRHLVRRRGQEARLRCSPMKGHSHVYWYRQLPEEGLKFMVYLQKENIIDESGMPKERFSAEFPKEGPSILRIQQVVRGDSAAYFCASSPPTGANYGYTFGSGTRLTVV.

The V call is TRBV11-2, the J call TRBJ1-4; no clear D. V gave up 4 bases and J gave up 7 bases, with 10 bases separating them. CDR1 SGHAT and CDR2 FQNNGV come from the germline V gene. This CDR3 contains 13 residues. The CDR3 bases are TGTGCCAGCAGCTCCGGGTCACCTGAAAAACTGTTTTTT. As protein: CASSSGSPEKLFF.

This clone was found a few times. The V call is TRBV12-5, the J call TRBJ2-7; the D gene is possibly TRBD2 (7 bases). Per the germline V gene, CDR1 is LGHNT and CDR2 is FRNRAP. V shed 6 bases and J shed 0 bases, with 12 bases lying between them. The CDR3 consists of 14 residues. CDR3 protein: CASGAGGLSYEQYF. In DNA, the CDR3 is TGTGCTAGTGGAGCCGGGGGGCTCTCCTACGAGCAGTACTTC.

This chain joins TRBV30 and TRBJ2-2, with 10 bases identical to TRBD2. Looked up from germline, CDR1 is GTSNPN and CDR2 is SVGIG (reference sequence). This CDR3 has 19 amino acids. J gave up 0 bases and V 6 bases, and 16 bases lay outside the gene matches. The CDR3 DNA is TGTGCCTGCCCTCCGGTAGAGCGGGGGGGCTCTACGAACACCGGGGAGCTGTTTTTT. Protein product: CACPPVERGGSTNTGELFF.

V usage is TRBV7-2 and J usage is TRBJ1-1; D unclear. The CDR3 runs 15 residues. V was cut by 1 base and J by 2 bases, with 11 bases left in between. Germline V lookup: CDR1 SGHTA, CDR2 FQGNSA. CDR3 sequence: CASSLVPSLNTEAFF. Written as DNA, the CDR3 is TGTGCCAGCAGCTTAGTCCCTAGTCTTAACACTGAAGCTTTCTTT.

This clone was recorded once. The chain carries TRBV7-8 and TRBJ2-1; tentative D call: TRBD1 (6 bases). Germline V lookup: CDR1 SGHVS, CDR2 FQNEAQ. V lost 5 bases and J lost 8, with 10 bases in between. The CDR3 is 12 amino acids. This CDR3 reads CASSRTGHEQFF. For the CDR3, the DNA is TGTGCCAGCAGCCGTACAGGGCATGAGCAGTTCTTC.

The chain carries TRBV28 and TRBJ2-7; D gene unclear. Germline CDR1 reads MDHEN; CDR2 reads SYDVKM. Trimming cost V 3 bases and J 4 bases, with 10 bases left between them. CDR3 size: 13 residues. CDR3 residues: CASSFANTYEQYF. In DNA form, the CDR3 reads TGTGCCAGCAGTTTTGCGAATACATACGAGCAGTACTTC.

CDR3 residues: CASASQSSYNSPLHF. Here the CDR3 DNA reads TGTGCCAGCGCCAGCCAGAGCTCCTATAATTCACCCCTCCACTTT. This chain joins TRBV25-1 and TRBJ1-6; D remains ambiguous. From germline, CDR1 is MGHDK and CDR2 SYGVNS. Trimming took off 8 bases at V and 0 bases at J, with 11 bases between the two ends. The CDR3 spans 15 residues.

About this clone: Other DNA sequences in this specimen translate into the identical CDR3. This chain joins TRBV7-9 and TRBJ2-1; D unresolved. CDR3 length equals 11 residues. Trimming stripped 5 bases from V and 4 bases from J, with 3 bases between. The germline V gene has CDR1 SEHNR and CDR2 FQNEAQ (reference sequence). CDR3 coding DNA: TGTGCCAGCAGCCCTTACAATGAGCAGTTCTTC. Translating gives CASSPYNEQFF.

The genes are TRBV7-6 and TRBJ2-3, with 11 positions matching TRBD2. The germline CDR1 and CDR2 sequences are SGHVS and FNYEAQ. V lost 5 bases to trimming and J lost 4 bases; unmatched junction nucleotides: 8. This CDR3 spans 16 amino acids. The CDR3 sequence: CASSKLAGASPDTQYF. The CDR3 DNA is TGTGCCAGCAGCAAACTAGCGGGAGCTTCCCCAGATACGCAGTATTTT.

The chain couples TRBV7-9 to TRBJ1-6, with TRBD1 matching over 7 bases. The CDR3 is 15 residues long. Losses at the gene ends were 0 bases for V and 8 bases for J; bases not matched to a gene: 4. Germline lookup yields CDR1 SEHNR and CDR2 FQNEAQ (reference sequence). Here the CDR3 reads CASSLATGSHSPLHF. The CDR3 nucleotides read TGTGCCAGCAGCTTAGCGACAGGGAGTCATTCACCCCTCCACTTT.

This clone showed up just once. The chain's CDR3 is CASSLSIGLTYEQYF. The DNA of the CDR3 is TGTGCCAGCAGTTTATCTATCGGGCTGACCTACGAGCAGTACTTC. The chain is built from TRBV27 and TRBJ2-7; no clear D. Germline CDR1 reads MNHEY; CDR2 reads SMNVEV (reference sequence). Trimming took 0 bases from V and 2 from J, leaving 11 bases between them. The CDR3 consists of 15 residues.

The chain recombines TRBV5-1 with TRBJ2-1; TRBD2 agrees at 8 bases. V shed 0 bases, J shed 6 bases, and the junction held 5 bases outside the gene matches. There are 15 residues in the CDR3. The germline V gene has CDR1 SGHRS and CDR2 YFSETQ. CDR3 nucleotides: TGCGCCAGCAGCTTGGGGCGGGGGGCATTCAATGAGCAGTTCTTC. Its translation is CASSLGRGAFNEQFF.

This rearrangement joins TRBV5-6 to TRBJ2-1; D is undetermined. The CDR3 sequence is 13 residues long. Deletions cut 0 bases from V and 9 bases from J, with 10 bases between. CDR1 SGHDT and CDR2 YYEEEE come from the germline V gene. DNA for the CDR3: TGTGCCAGCAGCTTGGGTACATTTTTTGAGCAGTTCTTC. Translation: CASSLGTFFEQFF. The full variable domain, with the rest looked up from reference TRBV5-6 and TRBJ2-1, is DAGVTQSPTHLIKTRGQQVTLRCSPKSGHDTVSWYQQALGQGPQFIFQYYEEEERQRGNFPDRFSGHQFPNYSSELNVNALLLGDSALYLCASSLGTFFEQFFGPGTRLTVL.

V is TRBV5-6 and J is TRBJ1-3; D is unclear. V lost 1 base and J lost 0, with 2 bases in between. The CDR3 has 13 amino acids. In germline, CDR1 is SGHDT, CDR2 YYEEEE. The CDR3 protein is CASSLYSGNTIYF. The CDR3 DNA sequence: TGTGCCAGCAGCTTGTACTCTGGAAACACCATATATTTT.

The genes are TRBV28 and TRBJ2-3; weak D call: TRBD2 (6 bases). The V end was cut by 1 base, the J end by 2 bases, with 13 bases between. CDR1 is MDHEN and CDR2 is SYDVKM in the germline V gene. The CDR3 is 16 amino acids. The CDR3 spells CASSLYRREATDTQYF. The CDR3 DNA reads TGTGCCAGCAGTTTATACCGCAGGGAGGCCACAGATACGCAGTATTTT.

CDR3 loop: CASSEYPTGAYEQYF. Written as DNA, the CDR3 is TGTGCCAGCAGTGAATACCCGACAGGGGCCTACGAGCAGTACTTC. The chain is built from TRBV6-1 and TRBJ2-7; 8 nucleotides line up with TRBD1. The germline CDR1 and CDR2 sequences are MNHNS and SASEGT. The CDR3 consists of 15 residues. J lost 2 bases, V lost 2 bases, and 5 bases had no gene match.

The V gene is TRBV5-5, the J gene TRBJ2-7, with TRBD1 as a possible D gene (5 bases). V was trimmed by 4 bases and J by 6 bases, leaving 17 bases between them. The CDR3 spans 14 residues. CDR1 and CDR2 from the germline V gene are SGHKS and YYEKEE (reference sequence). The CDR3 DNA reads TGTGCCAGCAGCCCAATGGGTCAAGGGGTCGAGCAGTACTTC. This gives the protein CASSPMGQGVEQYF.

J is TRBJ2-7 and V is TRBV5-1, with TRBD1 identical over 7 bases. V shed 3 bases and J 0 bases; nucleotides not matched to a gene: 6. Germline values: CDR1 SGHRS, CDR2 YFSETQ. The CDR3 consists of 15 residues. CDR3 sequence: CASSSYRGRSYEQYF. The CDR3 DNA sequence: TGCGCCAGCAGCTCCTACAGGGGACGCTCCTACGAGCAGTACTTC.

The rearrangement uses TRBV5-1 and TRBJ1-1; a possible D gene is TRBD1 (6 bases). This CDR3 has 13 amino acids. Trimming pared 7 bases from V and 4 bases from J, leaving 14 bases between. CDR1 is SGHRS and CDR2 is YFSETQ in the germline V gene. CDR3 in amino acids: CASAQGLGTEAFF. CDR3 in DNA: TGCGCCAGCGCCCAGGGGTTAGGCACTGAAGCTTTCTTT.

The V gene is TRBV18, the J gene TRBJ2-1; TRBD2 is a possible D gene (6 bases). Germline V gives CDR1 KGHSH, CDR2 LQKENI. This CDR3 is built from 15 residues. V lost 4 bases, J lost 2 bases, and 12 bases lay in between. The CDR3 loop reads CASSLGTFTYNEQFF. CDR3 DNA: TGTGCCAGCTCACTAGGGACTTTTACCTACAATGAGCAGTTCTTC.

The gene calls are TRBV5-1 and TRBJ2-1; the D gene could be TRBD1 or TRBD2 (5 bases each). The CDR3 is 15 residues long. Germline V gives CDR1 SGHRS, CDR2 YFSETQ. Deletions cut 1 base from V and 2 bases from J, with 10 bases between. The CDR3 is CASSLSGTTYNEQFF. The CDR3 region has the DNA TGCGCCAGCAGCTTGTCTGGGACGACCTACAATGAGCAGTTCTTC.